Shown below are 26 T cell receptor beta chains from a single sample sequenced in a study of cytomegalovirus exposure and HLA in healthy donors. Vbeta (60) and Jbeta (13) primers were used in the PCR. The protocol was immunoSEQ multiplex PCR, while the TCRdb copy is restricted to in-frame clones and leaves out a portion. The table has under 130,000 clones, roughly two thirds seen once; the top ten hold roughly 3.2%. The specimen was PBMCs. The receptors shown here come from a man aged 25 to 40 in good health and CMV-seronegative.

Only a few counts were recorded for this clone. CDR3 sequence: CASSNRDRKSHEQYF. CDR3 nucleotides: TGTGCCAGCAGCAACCGGGACAGGAAATCCCACGAGCAGTACTTC. The rearrangement joins TRBV21-1 to TRBJ2-7; the table calls TRBD1, which could not be checked here. TRBV21-1 counts as a pseudogene. The CDR3 runs to 15 residues.

The chain recombines TRBV11-2 with TRBJ2-1, with 11 bases lining up with TRBD2. Germline CDR1 SGHAT, CDR2 FQNNGV. The CDR3 runs to 15 residues. V dropped 5 bases and J dropped 4; count of bases not matched to a gene: 4. CDR3: CASSLTSGGYNEQFF. The CDR3 nucleotides are TGTGCCAGCAGCCTAACTAGCGGGGGTTACAATGAGCAGTTCTTC.

The chain uses TRBV5-4 and TRBJ1-4; D may be TRBD1 (6 bases). Germline CDR1 reads SGHNT; CDR2 reads YYREEE (reference sequence). CDR3 size: 18 residues. Trimming shortened V by 0 bases and J by 3 bases, and 18 bases separated the two germline ends. The CDR3 DNA sequence: TGTGCCAGCAGCTTGGACTCGGTCGGGGGGGCACCTAATGAAAAACTGTTTTTT. It is translated as CASSLDSVGGAPNEKLFF.

The V and J genes are TRBV4-2 and TRBJ2-5; D perhaps matches TRBD1 (6 bases). The germline V and J ends were trimmed by 0 bases and 5 bases, with 16 bases remaining between them. The CDR3 spans 16 residues. CDR1 and CDR2 from the germline V gene are LGHNA and YNFKEQ. CDR3 loop: CASSQELTGWSETQYF. CDR3 DNA sequence: TGTGCCAGCAGCCAAGAACTGACAGGATGGTCGGAGACCCAGTACTTC.

This clone has just a few counts. This chain links TRBV5-1 with TRBJ1-1, with D maybe TRBD1 (5 bases). This CDR3 spans 15 amino acids. The V end lost 0 bases, the J end lost 8 bases, and 17 bases lay between the germline ends. Germline CDR1 reads SGHRS; CDR2 reads YFSETQ. CDR3 in amino acids: CASSLEEWGEKEAFF. In DNA, the CDR3 is TGCGCCAGCAGCTTGGAAGAGTGGGGGGAAAAAGAAGCTTTCTTT. Variable domain in full (rest from reference TRBV5-1 and TRBJ1-1): KAGVTQTPRYLIKTRGQQVTLSCSPISGHRSVSWYQQTPGQGLQFLFEYFSETQRNKGNFPGRFSGRQFSNSRSEMNVSTLELGDSALYLCASSLEEWGEKEAFFGQGTRLTVV.

J is TRBJ2-3 and V is TRBV7-3; TRBD2 agrees at 14 bases. This CDR3 comprises 18 residues. Germline CDR1 and CDR2: SGHTA and FQGTGA. V lost 5 bases, J lost 2 bases, and 9 bases stayed unmatched. This CDR3 is CASSPKGLAGGFTDTQYF. As DNA, the CDR3 is TGTGCCAGCAGCCCAAAAGGACTAGCGGGAGGCTTCACAGATACGCAGTATTTT.

This chain links TRBV9 with TRBJ2-1; 8 positions agree with TRBD2. Trimming removed 0 bases from V and 2 bases from J; junction bases left unmatched: 4. The CDR3 is 16 residues long. CDR1 and CDR2 from the germline V gene are SGDLS and YYNGEE. CDR3 residues: CASSVGLLAAYNEQFF. CDR3 nucleotides: TGTGCCAGCAGCGTAGGGCTACTAGCGGCCTACAATGAGCAGTTCTTC.

This chain joins TRBV7-9 and TRBJ1-4, with unresolved D. The length of the CDR3 is 12 residues. V shed 5 bases and J shed 5 bases, with 6 bases lying between them. Looked up from germline, CDR1 is SEHNR and CDR2 is FQNEAQ (reference sequence). The CDR3 spells CASSLSNEKLFF. DNA for the CDR3: TGTGCCAGCAGCCTCTCCAATGAAAAACTGTTTTTT.

The chain carries TRBV5-4 and TRBJ1-3, with 9 bases fitting TRBD1. Unmatched junction bases numbered 8, after V lost 3 bases and J lost 4 bases. The V gene's germline CDR1 is SGHNT and CDR2 YYREEE (reference sequence). This CDR3 has 16 residues. The CDR3 sequence: CASSYEGQGLGNTIYF. CDR3 in DNA: TGTGCCAGCAGCTACGAGGGACAGGGACTCGGAAACACCATATATTTT.

The V gene is TRBV19, the J gene TRBJ1-5, with a weak D call TRBD1 (6 bases). Germline V gives CDR1 LNHDA, CDR2 SQIVND (reference sequence). V lost 4 bases and J 1 base, leaving 11 bases between the germline ends. This CDR3 region has 15 residues. The CDR3 region is CASSSTGQSNQPQHF. Written as DNA, the CDR3 is TGTGCCAGTAGTAGTACAGGACAGAGCAATCAGCCCCAGCATTTT.

The chain recombines TRBV19 with TRBJ2-7; 7 bases align to TRBD1. J was trimmed by 4 bases and V by 3 bases; bases with no gene match: 6. Germline V gene lookup returns CDR1 LNHDA and CDR2 SQIVND (reference sequence). The CDR3 is 14 amino acids. The CDR3: CASSIRDRNYEQYF. The CDR3 DNA is TGTGCCAGTAGTATCCGGGACAGAAATTACGAGCAGTACTTC. The full variable domain, in which reference TRBV19 and TRBJ2-7 provide the parts outside the CDR3, is DGGITQSPKYLFRKEGQNVTLSCEQNLNHDAMYWYRQDPGQGLRLIYYSQIVNDFQKGDIAEGYSVSREKKESFPLTVTSAQKNPTAFYLCASSIRDRNYEQYFGPGTRLTVT.

The rearrangement uses TRBV19 and TRBJ1-4; 7 bases fit TRBD1. V was pared by 7 bases and J by 0 bases, with 14 bases of the junction left unmatched. The CDR3 runs 18 residues. Germline lookup yields CDR1 LNHDA and CDR2 SQIVND (reference sequence). This chain's CDR3 is CASIQRGRSVSTNEKLFF. The DNA for the CDR3 is TGTGCCAGTATCCAGAGGGGGCGGTCGGTGTCAACTAATGAAAAACTGTTTTTT.

As concerns this clone: The junction departs from the called germline gene at one end, perhaps through a read error. The sample contains more than one DNA sequence encoding this CDR3. The gene calls are TRBV2 and TRBJ2-7; D gene ambiguous. This CDR3 comprises 13 residues. Germline V CDR1 and CDR2: SNHLY, FYNNEI. Here the CDR3 DNA reads TGTGCCAGTAGTGTGGTAGTGAGGTACGAGCAGTACTTC. It is translated as CASSVVVRYEQYF.

The gene calls are TRBV19 and TRBJ2-7; D is possibly TRBD2 (5 bases). The CDR3 totals 12 residues. Germline assignment: CDR1 LNHDA and CDR2 SQIVND (reference sequence). With 2 bases removed from V and 7 bases from J, the gap between germline ends came to 9 bases. The chain's CDR3 is CASSILTGEQYF. The CDR3 DNA sequence: TGTGCCAGTAGTATATTAACGGGAGAGCAGTACTTC.

This sequence joins TRBV7-9 and TRBJ1-6, with 9 bases aligning to TRBD1. The V gene's germline CDR1 is SEHNR and CDR2 FQNEAQ (reference sequence). J was trimmed by 7 bases and V by 1 base; bases with no gene match: 8. This CDR3 has 17 amino acids. CDR3 in DNA: TGTGCCAGCAGCTTAGGGAGGACCGGGACAGGGAATTCACCCCTCCACTTT. Protein sequence: CASSLGRTGTGNSPLHF.

The genes are TRBV9 and TRBJ2-3, with 8 bases identical to TRBD1. V lost 4 bases and J lost 1; bases outside the gene matches: 8. The CDR3 is made up of 16 amino acids. Germline loops: CDR1 SGDLS, CDR2 YYNGEE. The DNA of the CDR3 is TGTGCCAGCAGCTCCCGGACAGGGCGACGCACAGATACGCAGTATTTT. Its protein product is CASSSRTGRRTDTQYF.

The V call is TRBV4-1, the J call TRBJ1-5; D perhaps matches TRBD1 (5 bases). This CDR3 comprises 14 residues. V was shortened by 4 bases and J by 8 bases, with 15 bases between the two germline ends. Looked up from germline, CDR1 is MGHRA and CDR2 is YSYEKL. The DNA of the CDR3 is TGCGCCAGCAGCCCCGCCGGGGGGGATAAGCCCCAGCATTTT. Its translation is CASSPAGGDKPQHF.

The V and J genes are TRBV29-1 and TRBJ1-2; 8 nucleotides align to TRBD1. The CDR3 has 13 residues. In germline, CDR1 is SQVTM, CDR2 ANQGSEA. V dropped 6 bases and J dropped 2; count of bases not matched to a gene: 5. The CDR3 sequence is CSVGGTGNYGYTF. DNA of the CDR3: TGCAGCGTAGGGGGGACAGGAAACTATGGCTACACCTTC.

This clone was counted between two and nine times. The rearrangement uses TRBV15 and TRBJ2-7, with 7 bases fitting TRBD1. Germline loops: CDR1 LNHNV, CDR2 YYDKDF (reference sequence). Trimming took 2 bases from V and 8 from J; bases not matched to a gene: 12. The CDR3 is 15 amino acids. In DNA form, the CDR3 reads TGTGCCACCAGCAGATACCCGGGACAGTCGTCCCAGCAGTACTTC. This encodes CATSRYPGQSSQQYF.

This CDR3 reads CASSYQNWDSKETQYF. Written as DNA, the CDR3 is TGTGCCAGCAGCTATCAGAACTGGGACAGTAAAGAGACCCAGTACTTC. The chain uses TRBV5-4 and TRBJ2-5; TRBD1 aligns across 7 bases. The CDR3 is 16 amino acids. V shed 3 bases and J 3 bases; nucleotides not matched to a gene: 11. Germline CDR1 is SGHNT and CDR2 is YYREEE (reference sequence).

The chain couples TRBV4-3 to TRBJ2-4, with a possible D match to TRBD1 (6 bases). Trimming took 4 bases from V and 0 from J, leaving 13 bases between them. Germline CDR1 is LGHNA and CDR2 is YSLEER. The length of the CDR3 is 16 residues. CDR3 sequence: CASSPETGLAKNIQYF. The CDR3 nucleotides are TGCGCCAGCAGCCCTGAGACAGGTCTAGCCAAAAACATTCAGTACTTC.

This clone has a handful of counts. CDR3 region: CASSFEGGGELFF. In DNA, the CDR3 is TGTGCCAGCAGCTTCGAGGGTGGCGGGGAGCTGTTTTTT. This rearrangement joins TRBV11-3 to TRBJ2-2; D possibly corresponds to TRBD2 (5 bases). In germline, CDR1 is SGHNT, CDR2 YENEEA. The CDR3 has 13 amino acids. Trimming pared 3 bases from V and 7 bases from J, leaving 9 bases between.

This chain connects TRBV11-3 to TRBJ2-1; TRBD2 might be the D (6 bases). Germline V gene lookup returns CDR1 SGHNT and CDR2 YENEEA. The CDR3 loop spans 13 amino acids. The V end was cut by 8 bases, the J end by 1 base, with 9 bases between. For the CDR3, the DNA is TGTGCCAGCGCGGGATCTTCCTACAATGAGCAGTTCTTC. Protein product: CASAGSSYNEQFF.

This sequence joins TRBV4-3 and TRBJ2-7; TRBD2 matches at 7 bases. J was trimmed by 3 bases and V by 4 bases; bases with no gene match: 9. This CDR3 comprises 15 residues. The germline V gene encodes CDR1 LGHNA and CDR2 YSLEER. The CDR3 reads CASSRVASGNYEQYF. The CDR3 DNA follows: TGCGCCAGCAGCCGGGTGGCTAGCGGAAACTACGAGCAGTACTTC.

V is TRBV6-1 and J is TRBJ2-3; no firm D call. The CDR3 has 13 amino acids. Germline CDR1 reads MNHNS; CDR2 reads SASEGT. Trimming stripped 7 bases from V and 3 bases from J, with 11 bases between. CDR3 bases: TGTGCCAGCAACCAGGAAGAAACAGATACGCAGTATTTT. It specifies CASNQEETDTQYF.

The CDR3 DNA reads as TGTGCCAGCAGTTTATCGTCGGAGGGGAACAATCAGCCCCAGCATTTT. As protein: CASSLSSEGNNQPQHF. The chain has TRBV27 and TRBJ1-5; a weak D match, TRBD1 (5 bases). With 0 bases removed from V and 3 bases from J, the gap between germline ends came to 12 bases. This CDR3 is 16 amino acids long. Germline V gene data show CDR1 as MNHEY and CDR2 as SMNVEV (reference sequence).